This is a list of T cell receptor beta chains from one sample in a study of blood T cell repertoires in COVID-19. The assay was immunoSEQ multiplex PCR, and TCRdb's table has in-frame clones only and misses some. The sample has roughly 60,000 clones; about 80% are singletons. Sequences were obtained from peripheral blood. The receptors were sampled from a man aged 55-75 years with acute or convalescent COVID-19. CDR3s include the opening cysteine and the closing phenylalanine or tryptophan. The D gene is left open where the match is weak. The size field is filled for only some rows; it gives once, few, many or a size class.

j_gene | v_gene | abundance | d_gene | CDR3nt | CDR3aa
TRBJ1-3 | TRBV7-9 | once | . | TGTGCCAGCAGCTTAGAGGGACACGGTGGAAACACCATATATTTT | CASSLEGHGGNTIYF
TRBJ1-2 | TRBV5-1 | . | TRBD1 | TGCGCCAGCAGCTCAAACCGGGACAGCGAGCTCTATGGCTACACCTTC | CASSSNRDSELYGYTF
TRBJ1-2 | TRBV7-9 | . | TRBD1 | TGTGCCAGCAGCTCCCTCTCGACAGGGGGCAAGCATGGCTACACCTTC | CASSSLSTGGKHGYTF
TRBJ2-3 | TRBV9 | . | . | TGTGCCAGCAGCAAAGTTATACAGGGAGATACGCAGTATTTT | CASSKVIQGDTQYF
TRBJ1-5 | TRBV2 | . | . | TGTGCCAGCAGTGAAGCGAGCCCTTATAGCAATCAGCCCCAGCATTTT | CASSEASPYSNQPQHF
TRBJ1-2 | TRBV5-1 | . | . | TGCGCCAGCAGCCCACAGGCGTATGGCTACACCTTC | CASSPQAYGYTF
TRBJ2-7 | TRBV27 | . | TRBD1 | TGTGCCAGCAGACTGACCGGGACAGTAGCCTACGAGCAGTACTTC | CASRLTGTVAYEQYF
TRBJ2-5 | TRBV30 | . | . | TGTGCCTGGAGTGTAAAGGGGAATAGGGAGACCCAGTACTTC | CAWSVKGNRETQYF
TRBJ2-2 | TRBV9 | . | . | TGTGCCAGCAGCGTACGGGAACAGGGGAACACCGGGGAGCTGTTTTTT | CASSVREQGNTGELFF
TRBJ1-5 | TRBV4-1 | . | . | TGCGCCAGCAGCCCTCCTCCCGGGGGGAAACTCAATCAGCCCCAGCATTTT | CASSPPPGGKLNQPQHF
TRBJ1-1 | TRBV4-2 | . | . | TGTGCCAGCAGCCAAGGTGGGGCGTACCCCGTTGAAGCTTTCTTT | CASSQGGAYPVEAFF
TRBJ1-1 | TRBV24-1 | once | TRBD1 | TGTGCCATCCGACAGGGGGTGCACACTGAAGCTTTCTTT | CAIRQGVHTEAFF
TRBJ1-2 | TRBV10-3 | . | . | TGTGCCATCAGTCAGCAGGGAGGCGGCTACACCTTC | CAISQQGGGYTF
TRBJ1-2 | TRBV2 | few | . | TGTGCCAGCACGAATAGGGGCCGCGACTATGGCTACACCTTC | CASTNRGRDYGYTF
TRBJ1-1 | TRBV5-1 | . | . | TGCGCCAGCAGCTTGGGACAGGACCCGAACAAAGCTTTCTTT | CASSLGQDPNKAFF
TRBJ2-1 | TRBV7-9 | . | . | TGTGCCAGCAGCTCGCCTCGACGGGATGAGCAGTTCTTC | CASSSPRRDEQFF
TRBJ1-4 | TRBV23-1 | once | TRBD1 | TGCGCCAGCAGTGGGGACAGGCAATCAGAAAAACTGTTTTTT | CASSGDRQSEKLFF
TRBJ1-6 | TRBV5-1 | . | TRBD1 | TGCGCCAGCAGGGACAGGGCGGATTATAATTCACCCCTCCACTTT | CASRDRADYNSPLHF
TRBJ2-3 | TRBV6-5 | . | TRBD2 | TGTGCCAGTGTAGCGGGGGGCACAGATACGCAGTATTTT | CASVAGGTDTQYF
TRBJ1-1 | TRBV24-1 | . | TRBD1 | TGTGCCGCCATGGACAGGCTGAACACTGAAGCTTTCTTT | CAAMDRLNTEAFF
TRBJ1-1 | TRBV30 | few | . | TGTGCCTGGAGTCGGGACTCGAACACTGAAGCTTTCTTT | CAWSRDSNTEAFF
TRBJ1-5 | TRBV28 | . | . | TGTGCCAGCAGGCCCCTGACAGGATCCAATCAGCCCCAGCATTTT | CASRPLTGSNQPQHF
TRBJ1-2 | TRBV27 | . | TRBD1 | TGTGCCAGCAGTTTATTCCCGGACAGGGCCTCTAACTATGGCTACACCTTC | CASSLFPDRASNYGYTF
TRBJ1-2 | TRBV28 | few | . | TGTGCCAGTGCAGAACAGGGAAAAAATGGCTACACCTTC | CASAEQGKNGYTF
TRBJ2-2 | TRBV5-4 | . | TRBD2 | TGTGCCAGCAGCTTGCTAGCGGGGAACACCGGGGAGCTGTTTTTT | CASSLLAGNTGELFF
TRBJ2-5 | TRBV21-1 | . | . | TGTGCCAGCAGCAAAGAAAAGGCGGGGGGTCTCCAAGAGACCCAGTACTTC | CASSKEKAGGLQETQYF
TRBJ2-1 | TRBV2 | . | . | TGTGCCAGCAGGATAAGCGGCAATGAGCAGTTCTTC | CASRISGNEQFF
TRBJ1-6 | TRBV13 | . | . | TGTGCCAGCAGCGTCGAGGGAGATTCACCCCTCCACTTT | CASSVEGDSPLHF
TRBJ1-2 | TRBV29-1 | . | . | TGCAGCGTACCCGGGACAAACTATGGCTACACCTTC | CSVPGTNYGYTF
TRBJ2-1 | TRBV2 | . | . | TGTGCCAGCAGTGATAGAACTAGGAATGAGCAGTTCTTC | CASSDRTRNEQFF
TRBJ1-1 | TRBV24-1 | . | . | TGTGCCACCGGGCCCCCTGTAAACCCTGAAGCTTTCTTT | CATGPPVNPEAFF
TRBJ1-5 | TRBV30 | . | . | TGTGCCTGGAGTATGGGGGCCAATCAGCCCCAGCATTTT | CAWSMGANQPQHF
TRBJ1-2 | TRBV18 | once | . | TGTGCCAGCTCCCCGACAGCTTCGGTGGGCTACACCTTC | CASSPTASVGYTF
TRBJ1-5 | TRBV30 | . | TRBD1 | TGTGCCTGGAGCGCGGACAGGGGACTAAGCAATCAGCCCCAGCATTTT | CAWSADRGLSNQPQHF
TRBJ1-6 | TRBV19 | . | TRBD1 | TGTGCCAGTAGTATAGGGCGACAGGGGTATAATTCACCCCTCCACTTT | CASSIGRQGYNSPLHF
TRBJ2-2 | TRBV7-9 | . | . | TGTGCCAGCACCAAAAGGGGGGGGTTTAGGACCGGGGAGCTGTTTTTT | CASTKRGGFRTGELFF
TRBJ1-3 | TRBV21-1 | . | . | TGTGCCAGCAGCACACTGACAGGGTCCTCTGGAAACACCATATATTTT | CASSTLTGSSGNTIYF